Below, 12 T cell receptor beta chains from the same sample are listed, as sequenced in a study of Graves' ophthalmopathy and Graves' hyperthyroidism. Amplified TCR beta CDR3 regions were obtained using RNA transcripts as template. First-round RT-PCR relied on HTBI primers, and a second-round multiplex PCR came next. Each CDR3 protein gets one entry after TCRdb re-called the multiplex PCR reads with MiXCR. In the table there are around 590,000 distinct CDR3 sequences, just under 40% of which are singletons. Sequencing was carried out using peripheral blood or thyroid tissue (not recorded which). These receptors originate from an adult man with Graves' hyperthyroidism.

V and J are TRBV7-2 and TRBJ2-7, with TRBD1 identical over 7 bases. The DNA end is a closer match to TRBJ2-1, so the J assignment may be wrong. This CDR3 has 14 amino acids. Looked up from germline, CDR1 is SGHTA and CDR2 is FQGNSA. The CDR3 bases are TGTGCCAGCACCCCAAGCACAGGGGAAAATGAGCAGTTCTTC. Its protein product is CASTPSTGENEQFF.

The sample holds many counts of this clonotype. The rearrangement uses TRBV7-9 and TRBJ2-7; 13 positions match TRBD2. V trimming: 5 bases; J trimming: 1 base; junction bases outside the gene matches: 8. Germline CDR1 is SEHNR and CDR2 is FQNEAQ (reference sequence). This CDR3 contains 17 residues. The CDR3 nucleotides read TGTGCCAGCAGCCCCCGGACTAGCGGGAGTCGGTCCTACGAGCAGTACTTC. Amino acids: CASSPRTSGSRSYEQYF.

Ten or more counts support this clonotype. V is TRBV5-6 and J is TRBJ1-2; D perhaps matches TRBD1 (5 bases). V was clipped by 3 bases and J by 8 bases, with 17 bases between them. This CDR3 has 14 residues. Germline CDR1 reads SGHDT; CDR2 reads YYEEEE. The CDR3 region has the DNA TGTGCCAGCAGCTCCGGGACTGCGTATGAGGGCTACACCTTC. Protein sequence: CASSSGTAYEGYTF.

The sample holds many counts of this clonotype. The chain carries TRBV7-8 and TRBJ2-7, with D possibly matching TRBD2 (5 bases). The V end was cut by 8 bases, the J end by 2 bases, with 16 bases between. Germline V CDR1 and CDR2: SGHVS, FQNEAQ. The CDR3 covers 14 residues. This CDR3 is CASARGFKAYEQYF. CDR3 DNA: TGTGCCAGCGCGCGCGGGTTCAAAGCCTACGAGCAGTACTTC.

The CDR3 DNA reads as TGTGCCAGCTCAGAGGACAAGGGCTACGAGCAGTACTTC. Translated, it gives CASSEDKGYEQYF. The rearrangement joins TRBV7-2 to TRBJ2-7; maybe TRBD1 (5 bases). The germline gives CDR1 SGHTA, CDR2 FQGNSA. Trimming took 8 bases from V and 3 from J, leaving 14 bases between them. This CDR3 is built from 13 residues.

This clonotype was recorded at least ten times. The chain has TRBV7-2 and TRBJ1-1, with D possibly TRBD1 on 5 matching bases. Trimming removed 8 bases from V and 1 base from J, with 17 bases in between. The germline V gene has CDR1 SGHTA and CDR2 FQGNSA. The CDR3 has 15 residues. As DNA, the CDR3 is TGTGCCAGCTACCCGGGGGGGAGTCAGAACACTGAAGCTTTCTTT. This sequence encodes CASYPGGSQNTEAFF.

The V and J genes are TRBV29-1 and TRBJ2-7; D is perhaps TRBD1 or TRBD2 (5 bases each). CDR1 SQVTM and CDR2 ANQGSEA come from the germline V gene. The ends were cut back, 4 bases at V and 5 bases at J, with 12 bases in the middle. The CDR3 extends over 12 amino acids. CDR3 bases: TGCAGCGTTGGGGACGGGGCGCACGAGCAGTACTTC. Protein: CSVGDGAHEQYF.

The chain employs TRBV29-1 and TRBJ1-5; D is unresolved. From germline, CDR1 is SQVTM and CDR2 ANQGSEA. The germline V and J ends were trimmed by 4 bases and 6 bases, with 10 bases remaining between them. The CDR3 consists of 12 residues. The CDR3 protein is CSVGRLGQPQHF. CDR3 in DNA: TGCAGCGTTGGTCGGCTGGGTCAGCCCCAGCATTTT. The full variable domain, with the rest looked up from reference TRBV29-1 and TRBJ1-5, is SAVISQKPSRDICQRGTSLTIQCQVDSQVTMMFWYRQQPGQSLTLIATANQGSEATYESGFVIDKFPISRPNLTFSTLTVSNMSPEDSSIYLCSVGRLGQPQHFGDGTRLSIL.

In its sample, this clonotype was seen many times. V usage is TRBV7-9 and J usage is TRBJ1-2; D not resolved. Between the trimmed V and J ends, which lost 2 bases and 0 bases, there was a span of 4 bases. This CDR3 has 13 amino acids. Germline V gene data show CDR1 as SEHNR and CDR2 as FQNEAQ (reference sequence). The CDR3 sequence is CASSLRTNYGYTF. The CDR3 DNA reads TGTGCCAGCAGCTTAAGGACTAACTATGGCTACACCTTC.

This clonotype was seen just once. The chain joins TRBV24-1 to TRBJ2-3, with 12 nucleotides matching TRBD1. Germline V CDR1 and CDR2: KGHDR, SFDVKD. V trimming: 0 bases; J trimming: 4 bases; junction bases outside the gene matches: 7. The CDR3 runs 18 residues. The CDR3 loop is CATSDLQGGTGGADTQYF. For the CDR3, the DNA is TGTGCCACCAGTGATTTGCAAGGAGGGACAGGGGGCGCAGATACGCAGTATTTT.

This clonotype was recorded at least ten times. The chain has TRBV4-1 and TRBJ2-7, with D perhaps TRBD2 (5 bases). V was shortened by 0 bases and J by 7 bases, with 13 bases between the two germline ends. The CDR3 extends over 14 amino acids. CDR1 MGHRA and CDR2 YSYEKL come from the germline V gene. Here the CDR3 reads CASSQDRGRVEQYF. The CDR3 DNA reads TGCGCCAGCAGCCAAGATCGGGGAAGGGTGGAGCAGTACTTC.

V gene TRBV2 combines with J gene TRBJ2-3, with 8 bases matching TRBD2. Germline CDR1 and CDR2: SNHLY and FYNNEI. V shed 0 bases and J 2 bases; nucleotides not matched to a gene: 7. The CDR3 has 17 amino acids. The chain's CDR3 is CASSEARGTRITDTQYF. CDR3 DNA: TGTGCCAGCAGTGAAGCTCGTGGGACTAGGATCACAGATACGCAGTATTTT.